The T cell receptor beta chain under discussion was sequenced for a study of T cells after posttransplantation cyclophosphamide (dated by TCRdb to about 2016). Study-wide context: Using TRB sequencing, the study followed how the T cell repertoire rebuilt after myeloablative bone marrow transplantation with posttransplantation cyclophosphamide given as GVHD prophylaxis. Public TRB sequences were checked against a database of over 3,500 sequences associated with responses to pathogens, tumor antigens, self-antigens and alloantigens. In 3 patients, up to 3 additional blood samples taken between 2 and 5.2 years after transplant also underwent TRB sequencing, as did pretransplant blood from 4 patients. Because TRA and TRB clonality correlated tightly in 10 or so samples, the subsequent TCR analyses were limited to TRB only. Antigen receptor sequencing covered samples from roughly 40 PTCy-treated patients and 16 of their related bone marrow donors. Blood from all 35 or so PTCy patients with 1-year posttransplant specimens was subjected to TRB sequencing.

At least ten counts were recorded for this clone. Its antigen is still unknown. No much larger clonotype is one base removed from it; base qualities were not supplied. On the day of marrow donation, related bone marrow donors gave peripheral blood samples. Peripheral blood and bone marrow mononuclear cells were isolated by Ficoll-Hypaque density centrifugation and were cryopreserved. The germline V gene provides CDR1 MNHNS and CDR2 SASEGT. Measured from the cysteine to the phenylalanine, the CDR3 is 14 residues long. Of all the DNA, just the CDR3 is kept, 42 bases in frame from base 1. V loses 4 bases of germline sequence and J loses 2 bases, and the interval between the two ends is 11 bases. Genomic DNA was the input for TRB sequencing, which was run either with the immunoSEQ assay at survey resolution or with the hsTCRB kit. As for how the authors treated the data: The immunoSEQ software handled initial read processing, and the LymphoSeq R package was used for repertoire analyses. Clonality was computed as 1 minus normalized Shannon entropy, and a Gini coefficient was also calculated for each TRB dataset. To infer phenotypes in unsorted samples, TRB sequences from sorted subsets of the recipient or donor were mapped onto the unsorted samples of the same recipient. Sourced from immuneACCESS, this table was stored by TCRdb with only in-frame sequences that have V and J called. A share of the clones is absent; for the studies checked, an unresolved V gene accounts for under half, and the remainder has no known explanation. Clone size and V and J calls were adopted from that table, with D and trimming inferred from the DNA. For this sample, tens of thousands of clones appear and none is a singleton. The ten largest clones take up roughly 2% of the sample.

The research as a whole found: Across approximately 45 patients, TRB clonality was highly associated with recipient CMV seropositivity and CMV reactivation, and diversity in PTCy patients was similar to diversity in CNI/methotrexate controls. The TRB repertoires of T cells infiltrating skin or the GI tract showed only limited overlap with the TRB repertoires found in blood. Donor-recipient similarity was low at 1-2 months but increased during the first year, and donor CD8+ memory clones often dominated later blood repertoires.

The sequence derives from a man aged 40-50 years in good health, CMV-negative, and a related stem cell transplant donor. Sequenced: PBMCs. The sequence links TRBV6-1 to TRBJ2-5; tentative D gene TRBD1, with 6 bases matching. The sequenced DNA: TGTGCCAGCAGTGGTGTAGACAGGCAAGAGACCCAGTACTTC. Its translation is CASSGVDRQETQYF.